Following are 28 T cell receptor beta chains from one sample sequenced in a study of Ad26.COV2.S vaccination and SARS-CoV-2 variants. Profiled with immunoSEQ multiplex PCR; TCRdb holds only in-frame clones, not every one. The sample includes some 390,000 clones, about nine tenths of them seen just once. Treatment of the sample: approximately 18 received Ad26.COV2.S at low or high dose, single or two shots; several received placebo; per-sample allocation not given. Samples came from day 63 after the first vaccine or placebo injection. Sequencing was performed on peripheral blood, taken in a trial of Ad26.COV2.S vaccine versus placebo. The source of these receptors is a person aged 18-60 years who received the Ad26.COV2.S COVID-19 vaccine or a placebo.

The CDR3 sequence: CASSKTGTGGATLNEKLFF. Written as DNA, the CDR3 is TGCGCCAGCAGCAAAACCGGGACAGGGGGAGCTACCCTTAATGAAAAACTGTTTTTT. The chain employs TRBV4-1 and TRBJ1-4; 11 bases are shared with TRBD1. V dropped 5 bases and J dropped 4; count of bases not matched to a gene: 15. The CDR3 consists of 19 residues. Germline V gene data show CDR1 as MGHRA and CDR2 as YSYEKL.

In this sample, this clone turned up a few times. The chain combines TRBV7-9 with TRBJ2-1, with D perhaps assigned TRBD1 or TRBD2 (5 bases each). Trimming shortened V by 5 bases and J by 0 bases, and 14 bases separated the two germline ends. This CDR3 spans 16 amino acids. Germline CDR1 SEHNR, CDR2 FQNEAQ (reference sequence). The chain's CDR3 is CASSNDRGSSYNEQFF. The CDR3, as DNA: TGTGCCAGCAGCAACGACAGAGGGAGCTCCTACAATGAGCAGTTCTTC.

Here the CDR3 reads CASSLGTGYEKLFF. Here the CDR3 DNA reads TGTGCCAGCAGCCTCGGGACAGGGTATGAAAAACTGTTTTTT. The chain combines TRBV7-9 with TRBJ1-4, with 9 bases aligning to TRBD1. This CDR3 is built from 14 residues. Germline CDR1 reads SEHNR; CDR2 reads FQNEAQ (reference sequence). V lost 5 bases to trimming and J lost 6 bases; unmatched junction nucleotides: 4.

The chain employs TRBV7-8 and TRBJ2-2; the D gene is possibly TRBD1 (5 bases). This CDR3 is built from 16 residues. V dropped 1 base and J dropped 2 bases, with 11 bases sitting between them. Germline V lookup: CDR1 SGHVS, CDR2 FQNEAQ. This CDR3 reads CASSLEAGHNTGELFF. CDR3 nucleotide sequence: TGTGCCAGCAGCTTAGAGGCAGGGCATAACACCGGGGAGCTGTTTTTT. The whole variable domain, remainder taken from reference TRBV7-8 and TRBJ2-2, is GAGVSQSPRYKVAKRGQDVALRCDPISGHVSLFWYQQALGQGPEFLTYFQNEAQLDKSGLPSDRFFAERPEGSVSTLKIQRTQQEDSAVYLCASSLEAGHNTGELFFGEGSRLTVL.

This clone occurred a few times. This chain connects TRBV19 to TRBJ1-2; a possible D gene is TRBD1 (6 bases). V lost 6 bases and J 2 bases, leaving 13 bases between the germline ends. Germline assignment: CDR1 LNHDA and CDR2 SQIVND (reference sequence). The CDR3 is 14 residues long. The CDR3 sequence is CASRGMDSNYGYTF. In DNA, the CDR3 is TGTGCCAGTAGGGGGATGGACAGCAACTATGGCTACACCTTC.

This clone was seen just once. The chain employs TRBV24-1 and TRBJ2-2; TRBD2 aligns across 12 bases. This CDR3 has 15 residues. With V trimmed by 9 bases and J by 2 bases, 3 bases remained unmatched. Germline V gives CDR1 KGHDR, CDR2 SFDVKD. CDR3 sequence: CATGLAGRNTGELFF. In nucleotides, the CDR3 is TGTGCCACCGGACTAGCGGGGAGAAACACCGGGGAGCTGTTTTTT.

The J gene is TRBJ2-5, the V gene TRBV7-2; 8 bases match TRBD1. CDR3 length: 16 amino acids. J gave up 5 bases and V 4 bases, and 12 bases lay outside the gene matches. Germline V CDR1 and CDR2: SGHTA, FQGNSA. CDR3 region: CASSSMTGEGGETQYF. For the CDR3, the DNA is TGTGCCAGCAGCTCGATGACAGGGGAAGGAGGGGAGACCCAGTACTTC.

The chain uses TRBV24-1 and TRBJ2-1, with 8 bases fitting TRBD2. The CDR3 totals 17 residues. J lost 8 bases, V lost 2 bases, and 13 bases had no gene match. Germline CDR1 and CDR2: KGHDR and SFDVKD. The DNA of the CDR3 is TGTGCCACCAGTGATTCGGTAGCGGGGTGGGCAGGGGATGAGCAGTTCTTC. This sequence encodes CATSDSVAGWAGDEQFF.

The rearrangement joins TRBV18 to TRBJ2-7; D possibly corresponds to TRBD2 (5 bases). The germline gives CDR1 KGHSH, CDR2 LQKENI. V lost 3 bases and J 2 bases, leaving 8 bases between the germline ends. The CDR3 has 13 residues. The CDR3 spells CASSPGVTYEQYF. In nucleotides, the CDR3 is TGTGCCAGCTCACCCGGGGTTACCTACGAGCAGTACTTC.

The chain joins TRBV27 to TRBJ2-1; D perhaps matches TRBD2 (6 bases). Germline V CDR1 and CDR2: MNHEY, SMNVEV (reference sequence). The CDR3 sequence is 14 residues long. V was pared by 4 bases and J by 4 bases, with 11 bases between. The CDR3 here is CASSSLGGYNEQFF. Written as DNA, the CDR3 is TGTGCCAGCAGTTCCTTAGGAGGGTACAATGAGCAGTTCTTC.

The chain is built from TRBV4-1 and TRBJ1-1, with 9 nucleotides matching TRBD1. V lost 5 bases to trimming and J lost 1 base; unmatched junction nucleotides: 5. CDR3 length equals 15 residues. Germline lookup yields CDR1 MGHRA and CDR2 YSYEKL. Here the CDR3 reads CASSSPGQGNTEAFF. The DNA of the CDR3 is TGCGCCAGCAGCTCACCGGGACAGGGGAACACTGAAGCTTTCTTT.

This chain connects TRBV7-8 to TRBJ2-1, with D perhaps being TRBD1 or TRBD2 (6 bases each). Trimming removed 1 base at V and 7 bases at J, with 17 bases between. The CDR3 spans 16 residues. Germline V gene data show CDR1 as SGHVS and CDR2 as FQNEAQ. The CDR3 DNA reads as TGTGCCAGCAGCTTAGAGGGGGTAAGGAGGGGGAATGAGCAGTTCTTC. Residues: CASSLEGVRRGNEQFF.

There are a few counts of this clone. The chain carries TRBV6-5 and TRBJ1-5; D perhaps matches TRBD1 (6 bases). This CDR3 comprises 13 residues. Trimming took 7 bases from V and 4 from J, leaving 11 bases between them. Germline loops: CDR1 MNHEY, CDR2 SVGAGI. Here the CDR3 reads CASTFRGNQPQHF. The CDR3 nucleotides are TGTGCCAGCACGTTCAGGGGTAATCAGCCCCAGCATTTT.

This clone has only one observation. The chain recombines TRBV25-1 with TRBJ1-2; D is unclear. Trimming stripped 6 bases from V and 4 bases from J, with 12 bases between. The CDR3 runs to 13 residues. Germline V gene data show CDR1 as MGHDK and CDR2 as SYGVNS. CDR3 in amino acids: CASRGLLSYGYTF. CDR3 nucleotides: TGTGCCAGCAGAGGACTCCTTAGCTATGGCTACACCTTC.

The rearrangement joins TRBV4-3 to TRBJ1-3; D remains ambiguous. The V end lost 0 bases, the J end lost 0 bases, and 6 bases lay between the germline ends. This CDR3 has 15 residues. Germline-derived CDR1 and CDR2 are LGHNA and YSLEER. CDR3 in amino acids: CASSQEASSGNTIYF. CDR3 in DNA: TGCGCCAGCAGCCAAGAGGCGAGCTCTGGAAACACCATATATTTT.

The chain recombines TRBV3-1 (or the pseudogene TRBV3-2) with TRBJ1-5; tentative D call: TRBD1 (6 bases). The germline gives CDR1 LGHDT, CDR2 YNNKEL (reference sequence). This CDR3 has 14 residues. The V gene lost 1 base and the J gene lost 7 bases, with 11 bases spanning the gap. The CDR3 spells CASSQAGAGQPQHF. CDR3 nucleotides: TGTGCCAGCAGCCAAGCAGGGGCTGGGCAGCCCCAGCATTTT.

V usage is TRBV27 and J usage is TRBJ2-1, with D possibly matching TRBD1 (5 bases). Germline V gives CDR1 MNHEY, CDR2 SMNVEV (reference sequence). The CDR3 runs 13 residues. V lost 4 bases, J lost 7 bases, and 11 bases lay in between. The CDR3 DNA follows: TGTGCCAGCAGTTACGGCCAGGGTAATGAGCAGTTCTTC. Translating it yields CASSYGQGNEQFF.

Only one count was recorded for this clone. This chain's CDR3 is CATSRDFNTDTQYF. The CDR3 region has the DNA TGTGCCACCAGCAGGGACTTTAACACAGATACGCAGTATTTT. The genes are TRBV15 and TRBJ2-3; D is possibly TRBD2 (5 bases). The germline V and J ends were trimmed by 3 bases and 2 bases, with 9 bases remaining between them. CDR3 size: 14 residues. Germline V lookup: CDR1 LNHNV, CDR2 YYDKDF (reference sequence).

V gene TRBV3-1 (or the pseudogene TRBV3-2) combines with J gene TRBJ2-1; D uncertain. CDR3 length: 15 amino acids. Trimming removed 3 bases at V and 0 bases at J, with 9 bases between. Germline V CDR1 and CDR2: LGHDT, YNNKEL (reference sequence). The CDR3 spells CASSHDQSSYNEQFF. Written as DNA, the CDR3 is TGTGCCAGCAGCCATGACCAGAGCTCCTACAATGAGCAGTTCTTC.

The CDR3 spells CASSYGTSGGYEQYF. The CDR3 DNA reads as TGTGCCAGCAGTTACGGGACTAGCGGGGGCTACGAGCAGTACTTC. This chain uses TRBV6-5 with TRBJ2-7; 14 nucleotides line up with TRBD2. Germline CDR1 reads MNHEY; CDR2 reads SVGAGI. V gave up 2 bases and J gave up 3 bases; unmatched junction bases: 0. CDR3 length: 15 amino acids.

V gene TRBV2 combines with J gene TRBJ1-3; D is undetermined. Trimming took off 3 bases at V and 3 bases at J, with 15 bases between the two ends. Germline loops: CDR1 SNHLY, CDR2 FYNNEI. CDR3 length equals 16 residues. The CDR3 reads CASSDTGLVVGNTIYF. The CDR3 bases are TGTGCCAGCAGTGATACGGGTTTGGTTGTTGGAAACACCATATATTTT.

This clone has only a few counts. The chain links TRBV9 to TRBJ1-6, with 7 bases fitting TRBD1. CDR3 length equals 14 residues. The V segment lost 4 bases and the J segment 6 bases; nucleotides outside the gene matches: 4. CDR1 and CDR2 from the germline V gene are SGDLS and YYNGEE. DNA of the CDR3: TGTGCCAGCAGCCGGGGACAGCGTAATTCACCCCTCCACTTT. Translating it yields CASSRGQRNSPLHF.

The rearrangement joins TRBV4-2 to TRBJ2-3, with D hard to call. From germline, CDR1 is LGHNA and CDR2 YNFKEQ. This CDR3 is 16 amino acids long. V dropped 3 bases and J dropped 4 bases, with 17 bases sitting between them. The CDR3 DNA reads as TGTGCCAGCAGCCATAGTAGTGGCGTGGGCGCAGATACGCAGTATTTT. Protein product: CASSHSSGVGADTQYF.

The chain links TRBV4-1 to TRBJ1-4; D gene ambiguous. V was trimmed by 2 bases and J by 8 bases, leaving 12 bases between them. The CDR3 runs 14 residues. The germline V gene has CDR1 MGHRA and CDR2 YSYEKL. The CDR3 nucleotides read TGCGCCAGCAGCCAAAGGGAGGGAACGGAAAAACTGTTTTTT. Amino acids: CASSQREGTEKLFF.

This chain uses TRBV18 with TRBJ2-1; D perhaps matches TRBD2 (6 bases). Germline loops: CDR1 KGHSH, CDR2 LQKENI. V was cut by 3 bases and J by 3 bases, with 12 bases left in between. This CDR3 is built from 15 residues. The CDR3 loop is CASSPAGGLYNEQFF. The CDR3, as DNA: TGTGCCAGCTCACCGGCCGGGGGACTCTACAATGAGCAGTTCTTC.

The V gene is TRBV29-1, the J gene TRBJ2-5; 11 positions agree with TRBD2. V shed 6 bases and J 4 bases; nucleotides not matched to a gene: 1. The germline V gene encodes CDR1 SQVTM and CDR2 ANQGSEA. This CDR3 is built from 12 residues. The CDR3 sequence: CSVLAGVETQYF. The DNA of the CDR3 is TGCAGCGTACTAGCGGGGGTAGAGACCCAGTACTTC.

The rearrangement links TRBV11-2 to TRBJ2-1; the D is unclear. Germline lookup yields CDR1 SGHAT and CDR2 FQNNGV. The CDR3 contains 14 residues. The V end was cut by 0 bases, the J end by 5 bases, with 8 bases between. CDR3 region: CASSLDLDHNEQFF. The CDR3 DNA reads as TGTGCCAGCAGCTTAGATTTGGACCACAATGAGCAGTTCTTC.

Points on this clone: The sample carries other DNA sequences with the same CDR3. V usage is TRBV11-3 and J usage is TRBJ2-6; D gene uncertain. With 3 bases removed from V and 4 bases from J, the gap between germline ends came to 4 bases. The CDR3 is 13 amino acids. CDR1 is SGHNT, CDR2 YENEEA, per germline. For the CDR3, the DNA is TGTGCCAGCAGCTTGGGAGGGGCCAACGTCCTGACTTTC. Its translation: CASSLGGANVLTF. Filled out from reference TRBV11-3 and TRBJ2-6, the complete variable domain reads EAGVVQSPRYKIIEKKQPVAFWCNPISGHNTLYWYLQNLGQGPELLIRYENEEAVDDSQLPKDRFSAERLKGVDSTLKIQPAELGDSAVYLCASSLGGANVLTFGAGSRLTVL.